The text below deals with one T cell receptor beta chain. With 60 Vbeta and 13 Jbeta primers, the PCR was carried out. Assay used: immunoSEQ multiplex PCR; TCRdb lists only in-frame clones, some missing. The data contain 150,000 to 200,000 clones, around 76% of them singletons. The source of the sample is a study of cytomegalovirus exposure and HLA in healthy donors. Trimming shortened V by 6 bases and J by 1 base, and 12 bases separated the two germline ends. The CDR3 loop spans 14 amino acids. Germline V gene sequence: CDR1 ENHRY, CDR2 SYGVKD. Sample: PBMCs. The TCR was taken from a female donor in good health and CMV-seronegative. The rearrangement joins TRBV10-3 to TRBJ1-1; possibly TRBD1 for D (5 bases). The CDR3 bases are TGTGCCATCAGACCTAACCAGGGGAACACTGAAGCTTTCTTT. Residues: CAIRPNQGNTEAFF.